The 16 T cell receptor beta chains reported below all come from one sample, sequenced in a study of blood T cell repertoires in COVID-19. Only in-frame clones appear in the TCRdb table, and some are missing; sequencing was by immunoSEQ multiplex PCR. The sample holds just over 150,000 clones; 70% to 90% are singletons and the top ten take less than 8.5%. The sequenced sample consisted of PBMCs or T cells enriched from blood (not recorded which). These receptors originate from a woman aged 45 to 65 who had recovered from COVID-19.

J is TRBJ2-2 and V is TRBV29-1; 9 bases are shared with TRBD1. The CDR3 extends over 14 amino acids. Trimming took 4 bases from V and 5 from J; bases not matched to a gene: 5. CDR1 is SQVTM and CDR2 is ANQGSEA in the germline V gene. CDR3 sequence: CSVATGGRTGELFF. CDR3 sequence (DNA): TGCAGCGTTGCGACAGGGGGTAGGACCGGGGAGCTGTTTTTT.

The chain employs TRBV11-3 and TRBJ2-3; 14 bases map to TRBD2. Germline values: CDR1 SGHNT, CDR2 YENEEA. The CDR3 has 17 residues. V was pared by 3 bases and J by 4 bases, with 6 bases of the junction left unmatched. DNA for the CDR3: TGTGCCAGCAGCTTGGGACTAGCGGGGGAAGTGGCAGATACGCAGTATTTT. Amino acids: CASSLGLAGEVADTQYF.

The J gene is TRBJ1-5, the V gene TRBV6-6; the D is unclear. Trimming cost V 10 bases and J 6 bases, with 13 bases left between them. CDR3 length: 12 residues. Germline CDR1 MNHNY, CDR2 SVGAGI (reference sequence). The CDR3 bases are TGTGCCACCGAGGGAGCGGGTCAGCCCCAGCATTTT. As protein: CATEGAGQPQHF.

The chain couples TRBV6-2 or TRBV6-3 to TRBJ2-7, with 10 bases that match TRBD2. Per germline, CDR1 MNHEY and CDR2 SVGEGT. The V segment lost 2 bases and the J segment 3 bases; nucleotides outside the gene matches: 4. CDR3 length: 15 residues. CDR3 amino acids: CASSYRRTSGYEQYF. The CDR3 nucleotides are TGTGCCAGCAGTTACCGGAGGACTAGCGGCTACGAGCAGTACTTC.

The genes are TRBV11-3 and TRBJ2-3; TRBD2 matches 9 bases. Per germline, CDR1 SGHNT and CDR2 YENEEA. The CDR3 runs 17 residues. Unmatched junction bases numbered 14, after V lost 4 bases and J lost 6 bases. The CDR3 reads CASSSSGLAGALDTQYF. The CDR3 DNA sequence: TGTGCCAGCAGCTCCTCCGGCTTAGCGGGGGCCTTGGATACGCAGTATTTT. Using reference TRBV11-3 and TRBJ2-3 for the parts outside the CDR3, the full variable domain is EAGVVQSPRYKIIEKKQPVAFWCNPISGHNTLYWYLQNLGQGPELLIRYENEEAVDDSQLPKDRFSAERLKGVDSTLKIQPAELGDSAVYLCASSSSGLAGALDTQYFGPGTRLTVL.

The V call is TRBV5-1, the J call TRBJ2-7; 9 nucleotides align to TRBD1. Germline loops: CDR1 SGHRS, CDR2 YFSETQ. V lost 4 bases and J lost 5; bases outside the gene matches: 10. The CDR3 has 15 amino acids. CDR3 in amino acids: CASSAGTGYQNEQYF. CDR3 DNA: TGCGCCAGCAGCGCCGGGACAGGGTATCAGAACGAGCAGTACTTC.

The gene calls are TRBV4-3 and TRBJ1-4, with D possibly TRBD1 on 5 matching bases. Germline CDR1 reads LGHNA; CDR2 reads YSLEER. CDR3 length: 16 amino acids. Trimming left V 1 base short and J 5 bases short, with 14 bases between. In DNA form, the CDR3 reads TGCGCCAGCAGCCAAGCTAAGGGACTCCTGAATGAAAAACTGTTTTTT. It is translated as CASSQAKGLLNEKLFF.

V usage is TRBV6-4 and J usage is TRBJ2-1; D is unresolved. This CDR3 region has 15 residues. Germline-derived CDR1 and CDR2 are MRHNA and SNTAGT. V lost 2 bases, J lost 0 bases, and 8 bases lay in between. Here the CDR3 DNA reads TGTGCCAGCAGTGACACCGATAGCTCCTACAATGAGCAGTTCTTC. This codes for CASSDTDSSYNEQFF.

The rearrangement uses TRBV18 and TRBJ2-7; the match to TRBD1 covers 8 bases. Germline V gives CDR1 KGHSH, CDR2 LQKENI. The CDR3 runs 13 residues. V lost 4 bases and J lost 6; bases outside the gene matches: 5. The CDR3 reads CASSRAGGSEQYF. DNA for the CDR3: TGTGCCAGCTCACGTGCAGGGGGCTCCGAGCAGTACTTC. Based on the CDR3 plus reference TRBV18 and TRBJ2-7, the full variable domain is NAGVMQNPRHLVRRRGQEARLRCSPMKGHSHVYWYRQLPEEGLKFMVYLQKENIIDESGMPKERFSAEFPKEGPSILRIQQVVRGDSAAYFCASSRAGGSEQYFGPGTRLTVT.

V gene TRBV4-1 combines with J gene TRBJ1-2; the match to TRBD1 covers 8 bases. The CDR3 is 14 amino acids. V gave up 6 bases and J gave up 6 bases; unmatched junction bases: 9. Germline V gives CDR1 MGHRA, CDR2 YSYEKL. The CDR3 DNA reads TGCGCCAGCAGTCGACAGGGGACATCTGATGGCTACACCTTC. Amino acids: CASSRQGTSDGYTF.

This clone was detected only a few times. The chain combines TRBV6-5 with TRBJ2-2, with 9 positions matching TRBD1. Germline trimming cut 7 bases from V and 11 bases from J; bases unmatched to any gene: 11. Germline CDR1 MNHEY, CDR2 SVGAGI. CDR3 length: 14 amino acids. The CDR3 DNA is TGTGCCAGCACGGGGCCGGGACAGGGAAAAGAGCTGTTTTTT. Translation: CASTGPGQGKELFF.

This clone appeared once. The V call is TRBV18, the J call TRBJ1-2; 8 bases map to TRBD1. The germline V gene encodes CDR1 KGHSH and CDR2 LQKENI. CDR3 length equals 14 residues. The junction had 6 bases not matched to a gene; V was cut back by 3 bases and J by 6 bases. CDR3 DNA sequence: TGTGCCAGCTCACCCGGACAGGGAAATAATGGCTACACCTTC. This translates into CASSPGQGNNGYTF.

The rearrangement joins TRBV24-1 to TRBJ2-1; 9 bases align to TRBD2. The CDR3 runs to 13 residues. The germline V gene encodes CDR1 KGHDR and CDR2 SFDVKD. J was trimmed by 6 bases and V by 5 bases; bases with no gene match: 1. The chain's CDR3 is CATSASGANEQFF. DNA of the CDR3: TGTGCCACCAGTGCTAGCGGGGCCAATGAGCAGTTCTTC.

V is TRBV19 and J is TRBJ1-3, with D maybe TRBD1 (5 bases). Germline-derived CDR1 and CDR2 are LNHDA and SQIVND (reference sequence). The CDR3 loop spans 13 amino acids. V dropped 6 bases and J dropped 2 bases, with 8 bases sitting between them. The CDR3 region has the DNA TGTGCCAGTAGACTGACAGCTGGAAACACCATATATTTT. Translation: CASRLTAGNTIYF.

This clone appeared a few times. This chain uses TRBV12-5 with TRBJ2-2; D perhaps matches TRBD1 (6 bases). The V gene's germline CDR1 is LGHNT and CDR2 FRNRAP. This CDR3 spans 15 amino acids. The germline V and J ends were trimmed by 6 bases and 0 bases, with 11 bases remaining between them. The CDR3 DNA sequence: TGTGCTAGTGGCTCCCGACAGGCGAACACCGGGGAGCTGTTTTTT. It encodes CASGSRQANTGELFF.

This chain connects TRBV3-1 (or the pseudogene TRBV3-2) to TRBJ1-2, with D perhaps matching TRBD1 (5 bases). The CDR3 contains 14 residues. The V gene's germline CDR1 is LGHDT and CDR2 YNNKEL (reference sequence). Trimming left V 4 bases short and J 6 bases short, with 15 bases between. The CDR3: CASSLHTGSDGYTF. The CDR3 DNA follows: TGTGCCAGCAGCCTACACACAGGCTCAGATGGCTACACCTTC.